The 17 T cell receptor beta chains in this list originate from one sample, sequenced in a study of regulatory T cells. Study-level points and caveats: In CD3G-deficient patients, conventional CD4+ T cells were enriched for hydrophobic CDR3 residues at positions 6 and 7.

Amplification used 52 TRBV primers and 13 TRBJ primers. TCRdb keeps only in-frame clones here, not all; method: immunoSEQ multiplex PCR. Among some 23,000 clones, roughly 84% were seen once, and the ten largest hold about 1.3%. For these TCRs, the target antigens are not known. Sequencing was done on a sample of conventional CD4+ T cells sorted from blood. These receptors originate from a child aged 5 to 17 with CD3G deficiency.

This clone appeared once. The CDR3 sequence is CASSLRPNTEAFF. In DNA, the CDR3 is TGTGCCAGCAGCTTAAGGCCTAACACTGAAGCTTTCTTT. The J gene is TRBJ1-1, the V gene TRBV7-6, with no clear D. V lost 2 bases, J lost 2 bases, and 6 bases lay in between. Germline CDR1 is SGHVS and CDR2 is FNYEAQ. The CDR3 extends over 13 amino acids. The whole variable domain, remainder taken from reference TRBV7-6 and TRBJ1-1, is GAGVSQSPRYKVTKRGQDVALRCDPISGHVSLYWYRQALGQGPEFLTYFNYEAQQDKSGLPNDRFSAERPEGSISTLTIQRTEQRDSAMYRCASSLRPNTEAFFGQGTRLTVV.

V and J are TRBV10-1 and TRBJ1-6; D call uncertain. V lost 7 bases to trimming and J lost 1 base, with 14 bases between them. The CDR3 has 16 amino acids. CDR1 is WNHNN and CDR2 is SYGVQD in the germline V gene (reference sequence). In DNA, the CDR3 is TGCGCCAGCACAATACAAGGAGTTTCCTATAATTCACCCCTCCACTTT. It yields the protein CASTIQGVSYNSPLHF.

This clone occurred once. In nucleotides, the CDR3 is TGTGCCAGCAGCGCAGTAAGTCTCAGGGTAGGGAAAAACATTCAGTACTTC. Translated, it gives CASSAVSLRVGKNIQYF. The chain is built from TRBV9 and TRBJ2-4, with a possible D match to TRBD1 (5 bases). The germline V gene has CDR1 SGDLS and CDR2 YYNGEE. The CDR3 extends over 17 amino acids. The V gene lost 3 bases and the J gene lost 4 bases, with 20 bases spanning the gap.

This chain connects TRBV28 to TRBJ2-2; D tentatively reads TRBD1 or TRBD2 (6 bases each). Trimming removed 4 bases at V and 12 bases at J, with 18 bases between. CDR1 is MDHEN and CDR2 is SYDVKM in the germline V gene. This CDR3 has 14 residues. CDR3 sequence (DNA): TGTGCCAGCAGTTCTCCCCTAGGGGGGTCGAAGCTGTTTTTT. This sequence encodes CASSSPLGGSKLFF. Full variable domain (rest looked up from reference TRBV28 and TRBJ2-2): DVKVTQSSRYLVKRTGEKVFLECVQDMDHENMFWYRQDPGLGLRLIYFSYDVKMKEKGDIPEGYSVSREKKERFSLILESASTNQTSMYLCASSSPLGGSKLFFGEGSRLTVL.

The chain links TRBV7-9 to TRBJ2-1; D is perhaps TRBD2 (7 bases). The V and J ends lost 3 bases and 9 bases respectively, with 12 bases between them. Germline lookup yields CDR1 SEHNR and CDR2 FQNEAQ (reference sequence). The CDR3 is made up of 13 amino acids. The CDR3: CASSFGGQGEQFF. The CDR3 nucleotides are TGTGCCAGCAGCTTCGGGGGGCAGGGTGAGCAGTTCTTC.

This clone was recorded a few times. The chain couples TRBV6-1 to TRBJ1-2, with D perhaps matching TRBD1 (6 bases). Germline V gene sequence: CDR1 MNHNS, CDR2 SASEGT. CDR3 length: 13 residues. Trimming pared 5 bases from V and 7 bases from J, leaving 14 bases between. This CDR3 reads CASSQSDRTGYTF. The CDR3, as DNA: TGTGCCAGCAGTCAATCGGACAGAACTGGCTACACCTTC.

The rearrangement links TRBV28 to TRBJ2-7; 8 bases map to TRBD1. The V gene end was trimmed by 4 bases and the J gene end by 6 bases; junction bases not matched to a gene: 11. Germline assignment: CDR1 MDHEN and CDR2 SYDVKM. This CDR3 contains 15 residues. This CDR3 is CASSYAGTGRREQYF. CDR3 nucleotide sequence: TGTGCCAGCAGTTACGCCGGGACAGGACGTCGCGAGCAGTACTTC.

The rearrangement links TRBV7-8 to TRBJ2-1; D is ambiguous. This CDR3 contains 13 residues. Germline lookup yields CDR1 SGHVS and CDR2 FQNEAQ. V lost 3 bases, J lost 6 bases, and 9 bases lay in between. The CDR3 nucleotides read TGTGCCAGCAGCTTTGCGGTTACCAATGAGCAGTTCTTC. It translates to CASSFAVTNEQFF.

The rearrangement uses TRBV28 and TRBJ2-5; maybe TRBD1 (7 bases). The CDR3 contains 14 residues. Germline V gene sequence: CDR1 MDHEN, CDR2 SYDVKM. V was clipped by 5 bases and J by 4 bases, with 14 bases between them. CDR3 in DNA: TGTGCCAGCAGTCGTTCAGGGGGAGGAGAGACCCAGTACTTC. This sequence encodes CASSRSGGGETQYF. Based on the CDR3 plus reference TRBV28 and TRBJ2-5, the full variable domain is DVKVTQSSRYLVKRTGEKVFLECVQDMDHENMFWYRQDPGLGLRLIYFSYDVKMKEKGDIPEGYSVSREKKERFSLILESASTNQTSMYLCASSRSGGGETQYFGPGTRLLVL.

V gene TRBV11-2 combines with J gene TRBJ2-7; TRBD2 is a possible D gene (5 bases). Looked up from germline, CDR1 is SGHAT and CDR2 is FQNNGV. The CDR3 is 14 amino acids. V dropped 0 bases and J dropped 0 bases, with 6 bases sitting between them. The CDR3 DNA is TGTGCCAGCAGCTTAGATGGGAGCTCCTACGAGCAGTACTTC. Translating gives CASSLDGSSYEQYF.

This chain links TRBV6-1 with TRBJ2-6, with D possibly TRBD2 on 6 matching bases. The ends were cut back, 7 bases at V and 2 bases at J, with 12 bases in the middle. CDR1 is MNHNS, CDR2 SASEGT, per germline. The CDR3 spans 15 residues. The CDR3 protein is CASTGGAPGANVLTF. CDR3 in DNA: TGTGCCAGCACCGGCGGGGCCCCTGGGGCCAACGTCCTGACTTTC.

The V call is TRBV6-1, the J call TRBJ2-3; D call uncertain. Looked up from germline, CDR1 is MNHNS and CDR2 is SASEGT. This CDR3 spans 12 amino acids. Deletions cut 4 bases from V and 6 bases from J, with 8 bases between. CDR3 amino acids: CASSANGDTQYF. The DNA for the CDR3 is TGTGCCAGCAGTGCAAACGGGGATACGCAGTATTTT.

The chain carries TRBV7-9 and TRBJ2-3, with 13 bases that match TRBD2. Germline V gene lookup returns CDR1 SEHNR and CDR2 FQNEAQ (reference sequence). The CDR3 spans 16 residues. V lost 5 bases to trimming and J lost 4 bases; unmatched junction nucleotides: 6. CDR3 residues: CASSIWTSGSSDTQYF. In nucleotides, the CDR3 is TGTGCCAGCAGCATATGGACTAGCGGGAGTTCAGATACGCAGTATTTT.

A note on this clone: The sample contains more than one DNA sequence encoding this CDR3. The chain couples TRBV20-1 to TRBJ2-7, with 7 bases fitting TRBD1. Germline lookup yields CDR1 DFQATT and CDR2 SNEGSKA (reference sequence). V shed 3 bases and J 4 bases; nucleotides not matched to a gene: 0. This CDR3 is built from 11 residues. The CDR3: CSASRGYEQYF. The CDR3 DNA is TGCAGTGCTAGCAGGGGGTACGAGCAGTACTTC.

The J gene is TRBJ2-7, the V gene TRBV28; TRBD2 matches at 7 bases. V lost 4 bases to trimming and J lost 2 bases; unmatched junction nucleotides: 5. This CDR3 comprises 14 residues. Germline CDR1 and CDR2: MDHEN and SYDVKM. This chain's CDR3 is CASSSGEGTYEQYF. The CDR3 DNA is TGTGCCAGCAGTTCTGGGGAGGGAACCTACGAGCAGTACTTC.

V and J are TRBV7-3 and TRBJ2-3; no reliable D call. This CDR3 has 14 residues. V shed 5 bases and J shed 3 bases, with 12 bases lying between them. CDR1 and CDR2 (germline): SGHTA, FQGTGA. The CDR3 nucleotides read TGTGCCAGCAGCCCATTACGGCGGACAGATACGCAGTATTTT. Translation gives CASSPLRRTDTQYF.

The chain joins TRBV28 to TRBJ2-7; TRBD2 matches 10 bases. J was trimmed by 0 bases and V by 6 bases; bases with no gene match: 11. CDR3 length equals 17 residues. Germline lookup yields CDR1 MDHEN and CDR2 SYDVKM. CDR3 coding DNA: TGTGCCAGCAGCCTCTCTCTAGCGGGAGAAGCCTCCTACGAGCAGTACTTC. Encoded protein: CASSLSLAGEASYEQYF.